Below, one TCR beta chain is given with its context. Antigen specificity is unknown. V was pared by 0 bases and J by 0 bases, with 9 bases between. Per the germline V gene, CDR1 is MNHNS and CDR2 is SASEGT. The CDR3 runs to 16 residues. These data belong to a study of T cell responses to AZD1222 COVID-19 vaccine. In the study overall: It was second doses at about 4 or about 12 weeks that were pooled.

Study results and limitations: The donors showed a predominance of white British ancestry and of females, with possible underestimation of clonal diversity.

Here immunoSEQ multiplex PCR was the method, and the copy in TCRdb shows in-frame clones only, minus some. The sample contains around 63,000 clones, around 86% of which appear only once. The clonotype was recovered from an adult in good health. This material consisted of peripheral blood, taken on day 0 of AZD1222 vaccination. V and J are TRBV6-1 and TRBJ1-5; no firm D call. This CDR3 is CASSEALHISNQPQHF. In DNA, the CDR3 is TGTGCCAGCAGTGAAGCGCTCCACATTAGCAATCAGCCCCAGCATTTT.